This paragraph reports one T cell receptor (beta chain). Its target is unknown. The data belong to a study of cytomegalovirus exposure and HLA in healthy donors. The study ran its PCR with 60 Vbeta and 13 Jbeta primers. Only in-frame clones appear in the TCRdb table, and some are missing; sequencing was by immunoSEQ multiplex PCR. Of 90,000 to 100,000 clones in the sample, more than 70% were seen once. The study, taken as a whole, reports: Many donors carried some public TCRs, although rarity characterized most TCR sequences. Another analysis was done later, and it associated roughly 15,000 TCR beta sequences with HLA alleles at 0.05 false discovery rate. Later on, an analysis showed TCR association rates differing by HLA locus, with DRB1 the most and HLA-C the fewest.

The sequencing input was PBMCs. The clonotype comes from a woman aged 55 to 70 in good health and CMV-seropositive.

CDR3 in amino acids: CASSDYGTLRNNEQFF. For the CDR3, the DNA is TGTGCCAGCAGTGACTACGGGACTCTTAGAAACAATGAGCAGTTCTTC. This chain joins TRBV6-4 and TRBJ2-1; D perhaps matches TRBD2 (6 bases). The CDR3 contains 16 residues. Deletions cut 1 base from V and 5 bases from J, with 15 bases between. In germline, CDR1 is MRHNA, CDR2 SNTAGT.